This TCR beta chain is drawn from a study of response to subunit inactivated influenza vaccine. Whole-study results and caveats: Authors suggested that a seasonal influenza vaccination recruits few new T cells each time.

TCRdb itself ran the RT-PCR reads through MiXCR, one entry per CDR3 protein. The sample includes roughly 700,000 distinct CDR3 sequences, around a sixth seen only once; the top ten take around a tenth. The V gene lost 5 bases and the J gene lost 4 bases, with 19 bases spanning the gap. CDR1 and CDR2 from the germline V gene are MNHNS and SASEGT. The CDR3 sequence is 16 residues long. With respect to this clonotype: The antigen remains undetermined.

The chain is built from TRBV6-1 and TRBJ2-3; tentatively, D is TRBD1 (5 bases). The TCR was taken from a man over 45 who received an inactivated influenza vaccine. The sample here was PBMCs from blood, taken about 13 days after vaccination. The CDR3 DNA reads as TGTGCCAGCAGTAATGGGGCCCTACGGGTGGCAGATACGCAGTATTTT. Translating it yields CASSNGALRVADTQYF.